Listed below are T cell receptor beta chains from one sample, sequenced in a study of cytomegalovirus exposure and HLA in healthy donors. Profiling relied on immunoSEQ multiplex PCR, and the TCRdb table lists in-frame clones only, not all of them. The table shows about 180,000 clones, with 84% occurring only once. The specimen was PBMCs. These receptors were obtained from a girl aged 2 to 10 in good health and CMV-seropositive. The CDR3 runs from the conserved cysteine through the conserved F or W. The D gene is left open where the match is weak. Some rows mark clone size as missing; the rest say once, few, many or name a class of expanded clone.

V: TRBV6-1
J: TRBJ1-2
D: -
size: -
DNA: TGTGCCAGTAGGGAGAACTATGGCTACACCTTC
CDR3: CASRENYGYTF

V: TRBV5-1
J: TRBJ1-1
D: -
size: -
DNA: TGCGCCAGCAGCTTGGCGCAGGGGCGGGCCACTGAAGCTTTCTTT
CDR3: CASSLAQGRATEAFF

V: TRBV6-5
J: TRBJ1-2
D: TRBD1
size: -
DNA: TGTGCCAGCAGCAGAGACAGGGCCTATGGCTACACCTTC
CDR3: CASSRDRAYGYTF

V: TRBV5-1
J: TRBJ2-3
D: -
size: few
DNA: TGCGCCAGCAGCTTGGGACTCATCACAGATACGCAGTATTTT
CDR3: CASSLGLITDTQYF

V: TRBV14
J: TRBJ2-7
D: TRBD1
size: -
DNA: TGTGCCAGCAGCCCCCGAAACCGGGACAGACCCTACGAGCAGTACTTC
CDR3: CASSPRNRDRPYEQYF

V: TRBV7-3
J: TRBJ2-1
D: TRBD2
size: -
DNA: TGTGCCAGCAGCTCTAGCGGGACGTACAATGAGCAGTTCTTC
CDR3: CASSSSGTYNEQFF

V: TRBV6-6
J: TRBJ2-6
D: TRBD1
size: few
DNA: TGTGCCAGCATACCGGGACAGTTACCCGGGGCCAACGTCCTGACTTTC
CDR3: CASIPGQLPGANVLTF

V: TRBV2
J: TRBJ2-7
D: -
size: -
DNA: TGTGCCAGCATTTCCTCAGGGGTAAGCGAGCAGTACTTC
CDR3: CASISSGVSEQYF

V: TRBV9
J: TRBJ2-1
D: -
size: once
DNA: TGTGCCAGCAGCGTATGGGAGAGAGAGCAGTTCTTC
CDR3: CASSVWEREQFF

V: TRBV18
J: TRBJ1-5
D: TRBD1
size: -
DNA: TGTGCCAGCTCACTGACAGGGGGCTTTGGACAGCCCCAGCATTTT
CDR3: CASSLTGGFGQPQHF

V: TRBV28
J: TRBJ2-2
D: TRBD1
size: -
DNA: TGTGCCAGCTGGGACAGGAACACCGGGGAGCTGTTTTTT
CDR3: CASWDRNTGELFF

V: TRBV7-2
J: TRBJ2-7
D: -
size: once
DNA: TGTGCCAGCAGCTTAGTGGGGCAGGGGATGAAGTACTTC
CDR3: CASSLVGQGMKYF

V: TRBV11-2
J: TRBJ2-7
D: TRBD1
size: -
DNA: TGTGCCAGCAGCTCCACGGACAGGGGGCTAGAGAACGAGCAGTACTTC
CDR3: CASSSTDRGLENEQYF

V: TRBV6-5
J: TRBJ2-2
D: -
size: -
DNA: TGTGCCAGCAGTCCTAGCAGCCTGAACACCGGGGAGCTGTTTTTT
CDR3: CASSPSSLNTGELFF

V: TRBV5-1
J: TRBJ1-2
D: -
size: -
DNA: TGCGCCAGCAGAGAGGACTCCTATGGCTACACCTTC
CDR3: CASREDSYGYTF

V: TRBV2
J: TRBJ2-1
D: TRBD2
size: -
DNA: TGTGCCAGCAGGGAACTAGCGGGAGTATCCTACAATGAGCAGTTCTTC
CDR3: CASRELAGVSYNEQFF

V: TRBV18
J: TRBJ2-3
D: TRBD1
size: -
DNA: TGTGCCAGCTCACCCGGCAGGGGGCTCCCCTTGGATACGCAGTATTTT
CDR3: CASSPGRGLPLDTQYF

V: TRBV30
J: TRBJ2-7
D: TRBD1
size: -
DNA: TGTGCCTGGAGTAGGACAGGGGGCTACGAGCAGTACTTC
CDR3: CAWSRTGGYEQYF

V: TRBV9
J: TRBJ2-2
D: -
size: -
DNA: TGTGCCAGCAGCGTAGATAAGGGGACAACGAACACCGGGGAGCTGTTTTTT
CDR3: CASSVDKGTTNTGELFF

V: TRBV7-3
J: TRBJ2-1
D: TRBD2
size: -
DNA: TGTGCCAGCAGCCCTCCCCCGGGACTAGCGGGCAATCGGTTAAATGAGCAGTTCTTC
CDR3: CASSPPPGLAGNRLNEQFF

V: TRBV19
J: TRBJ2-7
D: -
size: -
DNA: TGTGCCAGTAGTAGTACAGGAGAGCAGTACTTC
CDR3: CASSSTGEQYF

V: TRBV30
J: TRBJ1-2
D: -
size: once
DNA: TGTGCCTGGAGTGTCCCCGGAGTAGGGGATGGCTACACCTTC
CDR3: CAWSVPGVGDGYTF

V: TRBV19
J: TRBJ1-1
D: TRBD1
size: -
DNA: TGTGCCAGTAGGAACTGGACAGGGATCATGAACACTGAAGCTTTCTTT
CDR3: CASRNWTGIMNTEAFF

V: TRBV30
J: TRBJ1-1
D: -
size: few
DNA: TGTGCCTGGATGGCGTCGACTTACACTGAAGCTTTCTTT
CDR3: CAWMASTYTEAFF

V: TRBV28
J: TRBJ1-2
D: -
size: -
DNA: TGTGCCAGCAGTTACACCACTAACTATGGCTACACCTTC
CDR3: CASSYTTNYGYTF

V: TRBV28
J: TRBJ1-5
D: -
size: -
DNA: TGTGCCAGCAGACCCACGGGGGGCGGATTGAGGAATCAGCCCCAGCATTTT
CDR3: CASRPTGGGLRNQPQHF

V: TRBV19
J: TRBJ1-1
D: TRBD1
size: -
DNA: TGTGCCAGCCGGCTGGACAGGGGAAATACTGAAGCTTTCTTT
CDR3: CASRLDRGNTEAFF

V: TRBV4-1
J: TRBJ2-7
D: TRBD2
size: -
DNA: TGCGCCAGCAGCCAAGACGGGACTAGCGGGACTATGTACGAGCAGTACTTC
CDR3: CASSQDGTSGTMYEQYF

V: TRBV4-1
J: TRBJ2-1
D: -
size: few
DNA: TGCGCCAGCAGCCACCCTCCGGTTGAGCAGTTCTTC
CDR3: CASSHPPVEQFF

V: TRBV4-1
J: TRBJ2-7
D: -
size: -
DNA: TGCGCCAGCAGCCAACGGTCCGGCTACGAGCAGTACTTC
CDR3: CASSQRSGYEQYF

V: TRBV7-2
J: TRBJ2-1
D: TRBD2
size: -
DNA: TGTGCCAGCAGCTCGACTAGCGCCCTCTACAATGAGCAGTTCTTC
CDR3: CASSSTSALYNEQFF

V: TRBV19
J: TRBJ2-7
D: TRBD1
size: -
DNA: TGTGCCAGTAGTATCACAACAGGGGCCTGGGAGCAGTACTTC
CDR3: CASSITTGAWEQYF

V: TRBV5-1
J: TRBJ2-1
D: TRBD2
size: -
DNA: TGCGCCAGCAGCTCCTTGGGGGGGAGACTAGACGCGGCCTACAATGAGCAGTTCTTC
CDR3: CASSSLGGRLDAAYNEQFF

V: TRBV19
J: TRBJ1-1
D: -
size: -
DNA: TGTGCCAGTAGTATAGATCAGACAGCCCCTGAAGCTTTCTTT
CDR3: CASSIDQTAPEAFF

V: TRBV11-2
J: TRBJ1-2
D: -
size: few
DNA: TGTGCCAGCAGCGCTCAGTCGACAAGCTATGGCTACACCTTC
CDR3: CASSAQSTSYGYTF

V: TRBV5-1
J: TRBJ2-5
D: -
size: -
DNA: TGCGCCAGCAGCCGGCAGGGGGGAGGCTTCCAAGAGACCCAGTACTTC
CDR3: CASSRQGGGFQETQYF

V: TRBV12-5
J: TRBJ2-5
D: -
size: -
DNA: TGTGCTAGTGGCCTACAGGGCCAAGAGACCCAGTACTTC
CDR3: CASGLQGQETQYF

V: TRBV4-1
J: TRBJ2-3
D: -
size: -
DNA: TGCGCCAGCGCCGGGGGTGCAGATACGCAGTATTTT
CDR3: CASAGGADTQYF

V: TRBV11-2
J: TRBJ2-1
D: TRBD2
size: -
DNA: TGTGCCAGCAGCCGACTAGCAGGTGAGCAGTTCTTC
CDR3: CASSRLAGEQFF

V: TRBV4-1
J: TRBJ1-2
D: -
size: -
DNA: TGCGCCAGCAGCCAAGTTATCGTCGCGAAGGGCTACACCTTC
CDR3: CASSQVIVAKGYTF

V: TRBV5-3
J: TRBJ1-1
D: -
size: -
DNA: TGTGCCAGAAGCCTGGAAGCTTTCTTT
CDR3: CARSLEAFF

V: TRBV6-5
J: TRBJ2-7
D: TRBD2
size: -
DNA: TGTGCCAGCAGTTACATTCCACTAGCGGGGGGGCGCGAGCAGTACTTC
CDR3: CASSYIPLAGGREQYF

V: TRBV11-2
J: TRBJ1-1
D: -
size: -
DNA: TGTGCCAGCAGCGCAGACGGGGACACTGAAGCTTTCTTT
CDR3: CASSADGDTEAFF

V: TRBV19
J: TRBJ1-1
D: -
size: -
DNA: TGTGCCAGTAGCGCGGGAGAGTACACTGAAGCTTTCTTT
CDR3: CASSAGEYTEAFF

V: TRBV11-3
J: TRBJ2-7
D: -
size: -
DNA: TGTGCCAGCAGCTCCCTTGAGTCCTACGAGCAGTACTTC
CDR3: CASSSLESYEQYF

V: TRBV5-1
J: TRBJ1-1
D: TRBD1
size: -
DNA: TGCGCCAGCAGCCCCCATCCGCGAAGCTATGGACAGGGGGTTACTGAAGCTTTCTTT
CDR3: CASSPHPRSYGQGVTEAFF

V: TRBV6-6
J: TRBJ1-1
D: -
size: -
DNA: TGTGCCAGCAGTGTGAATCGAGGGCACACTGAAGCTTTCTTT
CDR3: CASSVNRGHTEAFF

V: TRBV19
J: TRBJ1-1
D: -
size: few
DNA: TGTGCCAGTAGATTTGGGCTTAACACTGAAGCTTTCTTT
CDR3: CASRFGLNTEAFF

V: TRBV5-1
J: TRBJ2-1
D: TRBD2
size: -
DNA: TGCGCCAGCAGCTTTGGGACTAGCGCCGATGAGCAGTTCTTC
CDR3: CASSFGTSADEQFF

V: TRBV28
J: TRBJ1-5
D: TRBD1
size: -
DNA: TGTGCCAGCAGACGACTCGGGGGGGACAGGGGGCATTTT
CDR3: CASRRLGGDRGHF

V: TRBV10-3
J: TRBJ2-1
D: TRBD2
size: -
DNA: TGTGCCATCAGTGTGGTAGCGGGAGGGCGGAATGAGCAGTTCTTC
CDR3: CAISVVAGGRNEQFF

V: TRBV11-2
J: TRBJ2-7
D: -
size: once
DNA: TGTGCCAGCAGATCAGGGCCGTCCTACGAGCAGTACTTC
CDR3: CASRSGPSYEQYF

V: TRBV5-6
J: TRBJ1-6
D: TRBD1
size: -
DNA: TGTGCCAGCAGCAGACAGGGGGTTCGTAATTCACCCCTCCACTTT
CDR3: CASSRQGVRNSPLHF

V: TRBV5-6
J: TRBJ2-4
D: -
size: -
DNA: TGTGCCAGCAGCCTGCCCGACTACGACAAAAACATTCAGTACTTC
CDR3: CASSLPDYDKNIQYF

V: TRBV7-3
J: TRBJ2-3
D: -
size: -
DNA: TGTGCCAGCAGCTCTCGTCCCAGGACAGATACGCAGTATTTT
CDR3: CASSSRPRTDTQYF

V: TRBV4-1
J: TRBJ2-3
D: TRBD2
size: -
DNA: TGTGCCAGCAGCCAATCGACTAGCGGGGGGGCGGATACGCAGTATTTT
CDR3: CASSQSTSGGADTQYF

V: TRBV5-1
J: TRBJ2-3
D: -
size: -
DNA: TGCGCCAGCAGCAGGATTCTAGAGAGCACAGATACGCAGTATTTT
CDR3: CASSRILESTDTQYF

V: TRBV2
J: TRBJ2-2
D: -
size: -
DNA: TGTGCCAGCATTGGGGAGATCGGCGGGGAGCTGTTTTTT
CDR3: CASIGEIGGELFF

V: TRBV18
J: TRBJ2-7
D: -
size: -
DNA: TGTGCCAGCTCACCAAGACTAGACCACTACGAGCAGTACTTC
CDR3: CASSPRLDHYEQYF